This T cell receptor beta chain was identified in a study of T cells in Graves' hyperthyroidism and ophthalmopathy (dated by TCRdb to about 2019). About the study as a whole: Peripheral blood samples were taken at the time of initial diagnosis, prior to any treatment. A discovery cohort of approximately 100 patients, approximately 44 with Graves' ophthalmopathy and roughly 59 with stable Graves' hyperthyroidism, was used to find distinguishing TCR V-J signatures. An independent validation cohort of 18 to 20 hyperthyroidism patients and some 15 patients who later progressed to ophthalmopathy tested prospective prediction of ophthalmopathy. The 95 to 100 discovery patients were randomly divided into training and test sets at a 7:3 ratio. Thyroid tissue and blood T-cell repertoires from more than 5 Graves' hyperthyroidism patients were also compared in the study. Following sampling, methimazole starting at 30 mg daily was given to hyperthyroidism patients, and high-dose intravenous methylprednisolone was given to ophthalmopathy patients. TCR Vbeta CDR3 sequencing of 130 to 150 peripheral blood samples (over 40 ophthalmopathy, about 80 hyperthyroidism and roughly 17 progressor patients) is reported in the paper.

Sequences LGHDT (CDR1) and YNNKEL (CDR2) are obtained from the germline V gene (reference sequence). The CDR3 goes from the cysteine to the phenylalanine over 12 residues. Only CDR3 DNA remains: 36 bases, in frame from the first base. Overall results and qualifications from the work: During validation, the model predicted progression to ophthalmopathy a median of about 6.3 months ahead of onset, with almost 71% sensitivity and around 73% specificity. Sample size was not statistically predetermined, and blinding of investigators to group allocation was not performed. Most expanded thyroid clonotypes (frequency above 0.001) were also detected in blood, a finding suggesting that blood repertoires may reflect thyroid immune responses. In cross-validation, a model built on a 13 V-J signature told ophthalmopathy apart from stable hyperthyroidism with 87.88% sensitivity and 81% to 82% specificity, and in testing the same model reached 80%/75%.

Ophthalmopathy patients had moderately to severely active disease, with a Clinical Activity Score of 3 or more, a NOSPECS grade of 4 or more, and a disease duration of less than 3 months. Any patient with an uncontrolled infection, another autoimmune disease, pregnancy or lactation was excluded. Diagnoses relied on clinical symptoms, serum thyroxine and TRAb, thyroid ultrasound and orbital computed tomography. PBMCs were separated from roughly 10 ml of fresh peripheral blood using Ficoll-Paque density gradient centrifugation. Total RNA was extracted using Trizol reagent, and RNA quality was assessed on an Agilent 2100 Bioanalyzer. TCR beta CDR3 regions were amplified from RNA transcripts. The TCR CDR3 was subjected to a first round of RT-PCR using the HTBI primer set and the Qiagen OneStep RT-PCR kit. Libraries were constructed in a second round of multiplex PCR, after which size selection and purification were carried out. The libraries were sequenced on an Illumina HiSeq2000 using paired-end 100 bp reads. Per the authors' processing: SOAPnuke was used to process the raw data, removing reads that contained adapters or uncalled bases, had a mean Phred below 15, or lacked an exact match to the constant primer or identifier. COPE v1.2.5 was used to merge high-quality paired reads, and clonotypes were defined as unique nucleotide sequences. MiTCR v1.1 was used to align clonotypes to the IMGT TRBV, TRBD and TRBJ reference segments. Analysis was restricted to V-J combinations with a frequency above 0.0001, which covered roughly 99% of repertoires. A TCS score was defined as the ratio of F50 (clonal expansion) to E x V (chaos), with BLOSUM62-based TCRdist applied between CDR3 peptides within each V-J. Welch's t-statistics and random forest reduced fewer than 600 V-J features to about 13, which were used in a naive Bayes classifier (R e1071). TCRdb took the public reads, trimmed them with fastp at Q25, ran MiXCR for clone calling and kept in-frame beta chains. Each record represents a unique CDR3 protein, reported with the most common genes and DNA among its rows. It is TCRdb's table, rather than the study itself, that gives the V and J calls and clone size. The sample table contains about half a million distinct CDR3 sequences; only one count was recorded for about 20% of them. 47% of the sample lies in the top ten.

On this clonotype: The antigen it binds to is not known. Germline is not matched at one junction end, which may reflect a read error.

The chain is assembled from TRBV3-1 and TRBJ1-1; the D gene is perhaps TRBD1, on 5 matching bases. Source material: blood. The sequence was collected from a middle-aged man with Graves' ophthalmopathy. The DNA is TGTGCCTGCAGCCCGGCGGGGGCTGAAGCTTTCTTT. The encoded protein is CACSPAGAEAFF.